This T cell receptor (beta chain) was documented in a study of blood T cell repertoires in COVID-19. Overall study context: Sample material is recorded as cDNA or gDNA derived from T cells, B-cell-depleted T cells, or PBMCs.

The V gene's germline CDR1 is KGHDR and CDR2 SFDVKD. The trim removed 0 bases at V and 4 bases at J, leaving 2 bases unmatched. The CDR3 loop spans 15 amino acids. The authors' processing: From reference gene primer amplification, estimates of nucleated cell counts were derived. The data were produced by immunoSEQ multiplex PCR, yet TCRdb's version contains in-frame clones alone and is incomplete. V, J and clone size are taken as reported in that table, and D and trimming were inferred from the DNA itself. This table has roughly 140,000 clones, roughly 88% appearing once. While infection was still active, Seattle patients were enrolled and then followed longitudinally.

The specimen was peripheral blood. This clonotype was sampled from a woman in her sixties with COVID-19, enrolled during active disease. This chain uses TRBV24-1 with TRBJ2-3, with 8 bases identical to TRBD1. The DNA of the CDR3 is TGTGCCACCAGTGATTTGACAGGGGGGCCAGATACGCAGTATTTT. This codes for CATSDLTGGPDTQYF.